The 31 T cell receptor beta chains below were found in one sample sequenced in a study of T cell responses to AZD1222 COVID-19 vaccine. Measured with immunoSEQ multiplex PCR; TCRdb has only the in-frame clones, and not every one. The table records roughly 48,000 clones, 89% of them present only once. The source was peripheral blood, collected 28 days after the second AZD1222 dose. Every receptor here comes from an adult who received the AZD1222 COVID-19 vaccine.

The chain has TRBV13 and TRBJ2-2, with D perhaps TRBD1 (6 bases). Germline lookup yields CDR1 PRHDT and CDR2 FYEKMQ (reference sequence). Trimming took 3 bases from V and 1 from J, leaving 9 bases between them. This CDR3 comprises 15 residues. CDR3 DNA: TGTGCCAGCAGCTTCGGACAGAGGAACACCGGGGAGCTGTTTTTT. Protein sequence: CASSFGQRNTGELFF.

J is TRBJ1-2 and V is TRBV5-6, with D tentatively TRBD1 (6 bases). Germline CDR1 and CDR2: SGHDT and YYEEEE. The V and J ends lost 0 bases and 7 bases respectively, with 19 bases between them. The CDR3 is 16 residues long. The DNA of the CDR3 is TGTGCCAGCAGCTTGGGAGACAGGCCTCTGGAGGGTGGCTACACCTTC. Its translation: CASSLGDRPLEGGYTF.

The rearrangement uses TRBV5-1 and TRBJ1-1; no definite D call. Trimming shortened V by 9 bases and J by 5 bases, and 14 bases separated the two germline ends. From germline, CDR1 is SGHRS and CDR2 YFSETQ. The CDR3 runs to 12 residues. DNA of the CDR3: TGCGCCACCAAATATGGAGAGACTGAAGCTTTCTTT. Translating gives CATKYGETEAFF. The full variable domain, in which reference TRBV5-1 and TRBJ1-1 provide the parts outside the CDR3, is KAGVTQTPRYLIKTRGQQVTLSCSPISGHRSVSWYQQTPGQGLQFLFEYFSETQRNKGNFPGRFSGRQFSNSRSEMNVSTLELGDSALYLCATKYGETEAFFGQGTRLTVV.

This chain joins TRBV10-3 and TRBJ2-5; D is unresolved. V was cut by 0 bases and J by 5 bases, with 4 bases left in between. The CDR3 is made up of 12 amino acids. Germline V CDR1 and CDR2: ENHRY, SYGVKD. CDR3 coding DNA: TGTGCCATCAGTGAGTCGGGGGAGACCCAGTACTTC. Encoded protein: CAISESGETQYF.

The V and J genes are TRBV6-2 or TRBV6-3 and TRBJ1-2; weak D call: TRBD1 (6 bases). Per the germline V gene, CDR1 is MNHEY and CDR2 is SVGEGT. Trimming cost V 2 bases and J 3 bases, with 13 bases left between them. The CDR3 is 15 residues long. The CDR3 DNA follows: TGTGCCAGCAGTTACCGACCGGCAGGGGACTATGGCTACACCTTC. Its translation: CASSYRPAGDYGYTF.

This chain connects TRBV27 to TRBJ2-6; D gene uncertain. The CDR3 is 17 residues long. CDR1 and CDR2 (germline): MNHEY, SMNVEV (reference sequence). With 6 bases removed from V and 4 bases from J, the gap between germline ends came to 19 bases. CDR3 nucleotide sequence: TGTGCCAGCAGCCGAGACCAATCCCAGTCGGGGGCCAACGTCCTGACTTTC. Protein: CASSRDQSQSGANVLTF.

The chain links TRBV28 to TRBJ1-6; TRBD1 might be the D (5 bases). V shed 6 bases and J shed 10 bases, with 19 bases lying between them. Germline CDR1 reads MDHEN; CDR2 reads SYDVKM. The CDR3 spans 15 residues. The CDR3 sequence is CASSPPGTGRSPLHF. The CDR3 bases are TGTGCCAGCAGCCCACCCGGGACCGGGAGATCACCCCTCCACTTT.

The CDR3 protein is CASSTGQIQETQYF. CDR3 DNA: TGCGCCAGCAGCACGGGACAGATACAAGAGACCCAGTACTTC. The V and J genes are TRBV5-1 and TRBJ2-5, with TRBD1 matching over 7 bases. The CDR3 totals 14 residues. The germline gives CDR1 SGHRS, CDR2 YFSETQ. V was pared by 4 bases and J by 2 bases, with 5 bases of the junction left unmatched.

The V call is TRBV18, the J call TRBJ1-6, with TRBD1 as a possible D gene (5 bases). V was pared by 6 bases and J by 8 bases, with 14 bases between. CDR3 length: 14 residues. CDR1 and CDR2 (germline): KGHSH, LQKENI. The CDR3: CASSKGPLYSPLHF. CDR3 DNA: TGTGCCAGCTCCAAGGGACCTTTGTATTCACCCCTCCACTTT.

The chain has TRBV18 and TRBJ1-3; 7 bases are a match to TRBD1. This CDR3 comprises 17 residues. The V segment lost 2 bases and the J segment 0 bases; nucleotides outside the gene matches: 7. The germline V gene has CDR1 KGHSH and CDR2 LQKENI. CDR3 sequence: CASSPFEGTASGNTIYF. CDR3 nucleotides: TGTGCCAGCTCACCATTTGAGGGGACAGCCTCTGGAAACACCATATATTTT.

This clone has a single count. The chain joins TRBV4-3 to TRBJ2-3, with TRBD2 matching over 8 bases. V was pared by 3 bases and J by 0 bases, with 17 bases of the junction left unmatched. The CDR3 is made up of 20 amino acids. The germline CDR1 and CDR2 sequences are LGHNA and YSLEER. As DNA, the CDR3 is TGCGCCAGCAGCCAGGGGGACGTCGGGAGGGCCGTAGGAAGCACAGATACGCAGTATTTT. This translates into CASSQGDVGRAVGSTDTQYF.

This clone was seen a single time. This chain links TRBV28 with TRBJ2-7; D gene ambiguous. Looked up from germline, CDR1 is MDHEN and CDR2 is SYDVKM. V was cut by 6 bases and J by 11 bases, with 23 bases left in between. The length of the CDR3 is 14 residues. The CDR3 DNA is TGTGCCAGCAGCAGCCATCCGGGCCAGAGAAGGGAGTACTTC. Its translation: CASSSHPGQRREYF.

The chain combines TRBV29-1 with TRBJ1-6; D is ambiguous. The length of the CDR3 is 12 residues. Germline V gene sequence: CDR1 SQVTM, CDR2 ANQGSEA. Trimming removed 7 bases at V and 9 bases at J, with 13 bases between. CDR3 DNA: TGCAGCGAACAGCGACTCGGTTCACCCCTCCACTTT. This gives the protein CSEQRLGSPLHF.

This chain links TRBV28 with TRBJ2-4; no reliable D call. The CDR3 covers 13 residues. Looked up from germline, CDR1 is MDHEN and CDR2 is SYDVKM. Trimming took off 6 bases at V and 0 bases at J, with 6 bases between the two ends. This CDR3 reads CASREIAKNIQYF. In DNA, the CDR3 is TGTGCCAGCAGGGAAATAGCCAAAAACATTCAGTACTTC.

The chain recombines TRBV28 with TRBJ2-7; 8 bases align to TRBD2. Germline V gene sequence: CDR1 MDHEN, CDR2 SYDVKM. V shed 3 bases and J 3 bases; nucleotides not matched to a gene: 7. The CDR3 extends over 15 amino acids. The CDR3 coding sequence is TGTGCCAGCAGTTTTACGAGCGGGAGTTACTACGAGCAGTACTTC. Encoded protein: CASSFTSGSYYEQYF.

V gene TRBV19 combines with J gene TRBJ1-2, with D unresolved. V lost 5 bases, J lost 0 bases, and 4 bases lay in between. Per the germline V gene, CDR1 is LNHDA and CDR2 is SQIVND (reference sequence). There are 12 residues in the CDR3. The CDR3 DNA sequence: TGTGCCAGTAGTCGGGCTAACTATGGCTACACCTTC. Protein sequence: CASSRANYGYTF.

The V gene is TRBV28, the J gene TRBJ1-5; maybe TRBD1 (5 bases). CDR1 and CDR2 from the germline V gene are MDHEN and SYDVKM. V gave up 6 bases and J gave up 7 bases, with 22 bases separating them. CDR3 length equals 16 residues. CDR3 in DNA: TGTGCCAGCAGCTCCGGACAAGGGGTAGGAGGACAGCCCCAGCATTTT. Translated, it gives CASSSGQGVGGQPQHF.

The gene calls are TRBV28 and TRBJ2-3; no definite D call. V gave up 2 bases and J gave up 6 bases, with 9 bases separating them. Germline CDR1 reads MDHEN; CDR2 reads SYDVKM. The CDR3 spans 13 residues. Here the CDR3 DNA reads TGTGCCAGCAGTTTACTCGCGTTGGATACGCAGTATTTT. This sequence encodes CASSLLALDTQYF.

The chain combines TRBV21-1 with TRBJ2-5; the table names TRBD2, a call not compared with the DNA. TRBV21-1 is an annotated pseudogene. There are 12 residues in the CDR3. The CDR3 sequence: CANATTRETQYF. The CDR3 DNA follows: TGTGCCAACGCCACTACTAGGGAGACCCAGTACTTC.

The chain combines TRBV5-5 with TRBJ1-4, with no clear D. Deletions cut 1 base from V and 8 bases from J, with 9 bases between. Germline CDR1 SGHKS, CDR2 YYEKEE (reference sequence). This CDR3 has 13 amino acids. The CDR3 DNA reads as TGTGCCAGCAGCTTGCGTTCGGGCGAAAAACTGTTTTTT. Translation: CASSLRSGEKLFF.

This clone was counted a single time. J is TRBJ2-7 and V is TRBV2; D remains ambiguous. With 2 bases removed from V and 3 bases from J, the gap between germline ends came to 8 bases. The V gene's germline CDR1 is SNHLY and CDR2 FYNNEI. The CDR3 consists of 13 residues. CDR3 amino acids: CASSEPLRYEQYF. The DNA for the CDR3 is TGTGCCAGCAGTGAACCCCTCCGCTACGAGCAGTACTTC.

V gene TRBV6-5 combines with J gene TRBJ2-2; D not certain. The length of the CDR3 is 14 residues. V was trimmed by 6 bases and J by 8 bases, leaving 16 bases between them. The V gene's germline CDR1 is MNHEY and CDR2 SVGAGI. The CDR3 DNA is TGTGCCAGCAGGACCCGGGCCGCGAAGGGGGAGCTGTTTTTT. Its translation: CASRTRAAKGELFF.

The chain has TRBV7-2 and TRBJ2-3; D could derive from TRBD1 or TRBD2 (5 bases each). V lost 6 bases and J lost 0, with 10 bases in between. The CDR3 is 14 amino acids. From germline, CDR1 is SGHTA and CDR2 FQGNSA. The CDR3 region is CASRSGGSTDTQYF. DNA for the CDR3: TGTGCCAGCAGGTCTGGGGGTAGCACAGATACGCAGTATTTT.

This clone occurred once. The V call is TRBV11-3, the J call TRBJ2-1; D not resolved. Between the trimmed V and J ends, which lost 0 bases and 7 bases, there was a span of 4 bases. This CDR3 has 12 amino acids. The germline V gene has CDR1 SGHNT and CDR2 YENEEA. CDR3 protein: CASSLDRNEQFF. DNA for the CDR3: TGTGCCAGCAGCTTAGACAGGAATGAGCAGTTCTTC.

The CDR3 loop is CASSPTGGLAGGLSYEQYF. The CDR3 DNA reads as TGTGCCAGCTCACCCACCGGGGGGCTAGCGGGAGGACTCTCCTACGAGCAGTACTTC. The chain links TRBV18 to TRBJ2-7, with TRBD2 matching over 11 bases. Germline V gene sequence: CDR1 KGHSH, CDR2 LQKENI. This CDR3 has 19 amino acids. V was clipped by 3 bases and J by 0 bases; unmatched bases: 13.

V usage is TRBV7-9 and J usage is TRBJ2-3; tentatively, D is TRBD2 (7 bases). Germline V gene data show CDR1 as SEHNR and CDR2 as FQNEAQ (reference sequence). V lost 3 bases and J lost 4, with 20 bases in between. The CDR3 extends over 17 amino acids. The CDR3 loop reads CASSLAPGGGSPDTQYF. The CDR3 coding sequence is TGTGCCAGCAGCTTGGCCCCTGGGGGCGGGAGCCCAGATACGCAGTATTTT. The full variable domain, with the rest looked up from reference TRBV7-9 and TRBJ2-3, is DTGVSQNPRHKITKRGQNVTFRCDPISEHNRLYWYRQTLGQGPEFLTYFQNEAQLEKSRLLSDRFSAERPKGSFSTLEIQRTEQGDSAMYLCASSLAPGGGSPDTQYFGPGTRLTVL.

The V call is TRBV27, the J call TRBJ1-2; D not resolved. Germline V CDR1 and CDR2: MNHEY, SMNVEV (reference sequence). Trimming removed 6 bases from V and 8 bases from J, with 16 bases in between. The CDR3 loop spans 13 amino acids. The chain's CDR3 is CASRPGPPRGYTF. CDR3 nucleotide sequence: TGTGCCAGCAGACCAGGACCGCCCAGGGGCTACACCTTC.

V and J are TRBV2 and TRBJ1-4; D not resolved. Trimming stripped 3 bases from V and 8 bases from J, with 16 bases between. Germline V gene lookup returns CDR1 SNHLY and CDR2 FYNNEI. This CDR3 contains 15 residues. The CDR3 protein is CASSDYRAVGEKLFF. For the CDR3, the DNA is TGTGCCAGCAGTGATTATAGGGCGGTTGGAGAAAAACTGTTTTTT.

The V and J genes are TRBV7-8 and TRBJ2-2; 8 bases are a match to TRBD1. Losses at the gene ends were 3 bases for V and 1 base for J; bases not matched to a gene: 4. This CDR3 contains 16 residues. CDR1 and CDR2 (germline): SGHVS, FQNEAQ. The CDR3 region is CASSFSGTGNTGELFF. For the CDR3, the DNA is TGTGCCAGCAGCTTTTCCGGGACAGGGAACACCGGGGAGCTGTTTTTT.

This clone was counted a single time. In DNA, the CDR3 is TGTGCCAGCAGCCTTGGACAGGGGAGATCCTACGAGCAGTACTTC. As protein: CASSLGQGRSYEQYF. This chain links TRBV7-9 with TRBJ2-7; TRBD1 matches at 9 bases. Unmatched junction bases numbered 6, after V lost 5 bases and J lost 1 base. CDR3 length: 15 residues. Germline V gene sequence: CDR1 SEHNR, CDR2 FQNEAQ (reference sequence).

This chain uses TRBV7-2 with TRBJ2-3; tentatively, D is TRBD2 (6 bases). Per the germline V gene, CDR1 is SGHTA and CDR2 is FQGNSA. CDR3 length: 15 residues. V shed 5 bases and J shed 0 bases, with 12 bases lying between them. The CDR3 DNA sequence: TGTGCCAGCAGCACCCCTAGCGATAGCACAGATACGCAGTATTTT. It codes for CASSTPSDSTDTQYF.